The T cell receptor beta chain described here comes from a study of blood T cell repertoires in COVID-19. Study-level background: Sources were T cells, B-cell-depleted T cells, or PBMCs; the material itself was cDNA or gDNA.

As processed by the authors: Amplification from reference gene primers served as the basis for estimated nucleated cell counts. Sequenced by immunoSEQ multiplex PCR; TCRdb stores in-frame clones only, minus some. Clonal size and the V and J genes are those of that table, whereas D and trimming came from the DNA. The table lists approximately 170,000 clones, about 83% of them singletons. This receptor was obtained from a woman aged 70-85 years who had recovered from COVID-19. Source material: peripheral blood.

In nucleotides, the CDR3 is TGTGCCAGCAGCCGCTCCGGGACAGGGGTGCAGTTCTTC. This encodes CASSRSGTGVQFF. The gene calls are TRBV27 and TRBJ2-1; the match to TRBD1 covers 10 bases. The ends lost 6 bases at V and 12 bases at J; junction bases unmatched: 8. The CDR3 contains 13 residues. Germline V gene data show CDR1 as MNHEY and CDR2 as SMNVEV (reference sequence).